The 6 T cell receptor beta chains below come from one sample, sequenced in a study of Ad26.COV2.S vaccination and SARS-CoV-2 variants. As to treatment: roughly 19 received Ad26.COV2.S at low or high dose, single or two shots; about 5 received placebo; per-sample allocation not given. Specimens were obtained on day 63 following the first vaccine or placebo injection. TCRdb's table, derived via immunoSEQ multiplex PCR, lists solely in-frame clones and lacks some. Among around 300,000 clones, around 89% were seen once, and the ten largest hold approximately 5%. Sequenced here: peripheral blood, sampled in a trial of Ad26.COV2.S vaccine versus placebo. These receptors were obtained from a person aged 18-65 years who received the Ad26.COV2.S COVID-19 vaccine or a placebo.

CDR3 residues: CASSAQGAGNTIYF. The DNA of the CDR3 is TGCGCCAGCAGCGCCCAGGGGGCTGGAAACACCATATATTTT. The gene calls are TRBV4-1 and TRBJ1-3, with 7 bases matching TRBD1. Germline V gene sequence: CDR1 MGHRA, CDR2 YSYEKL. The CDR3 is made up of 14 amino acids. The ends lost 5 bases at V and 2 bases at J; junction bases unmatched: 3.

CDR3 sequence (DNA): TGTGCCAGCTCACCACGTACGGGACAGGGCTACGAGCAGTACTTC. This translates into CASSPRTGQGYEQYF. The V call is TRBV18, the J call TRBJ2-7; 9 nucleotides align to TRBD1. J was trimmed by 3 bases and V by 1 base; bases with no gene match: 4. The CDR3 is 15 amino acids. Looked up from germline, CDR1 is KGHSH and CDR2 is LQKENI.

CDR3 nucleotide sequence: TGTGCCTGGAGTGTATCGGGGGAAGAGACCCAGTACTTC. Its protein product is CAWSVSGEETQYF. The V gene is TRBV30, the J gene TRBJ2-5; tentatively, D is TRBD2 (6 bases). This CDR3 region has 13 residues. The germline V gene has CDR1 GTSNPN and CDR2 SVGIG (reference sequence). Trimming removed 0 bases at V and 3 bases at J, with 8 bases between.

The J gene is TRBJ2-1, the V gene TRBV15; 8 bases agree with TRBD2. The germline V gene has CDR1 LNHNV and CDR2 YYDKDF (reference sequence). There are 16 residues in the CDR3. V lost 2 bases to trimming and J lost 4 bases; unmatched junction nucleotides: 7. CDR3 nucleotide sequence: TGTGCCACCAGCAGACCAACTAGCGGAAGTTACAATGAGCAGTTCTTC. Its translation: CATSRPTSGSYNEQFF.

The CDR3 nucleotides are TGTGCCAGCAGTGAAGTGAGAGGGGATGAGCAGTTCTTC. This codes for CASSEVRGDEQFF. The gene calls are TRBV6-4 and TRBJ2-1; D is tentatively TRBD1 or TRBD2 (5 bases each). The CDR3 sequence is 13 residues long. Germline V CDR1 and CDR2: MRHNA, SNTAGT. Trimming pared 3 bases from V and 8 bases from J, leaving 11 bases between.

The chain is built from TRBV9 and TRBJ2-2; D is possibly TRBD1 (6 bases). The V gene's germline CDR1 is SGDLS and CDR2 YYNGEE. CDR3 length: 17 amino acids. Trimming left V 2 bases short and J 6 bases short, with 20 bases between. The CDR3 DNA reads TGTGCCAGCAGCGTTTCGTGGCAGGGGTTTTCCGCCGGGGAGCTGTTTTTT. This encodes CASSVSWQGFSAGELFF.